The 9 T cell receptor beta chains presented below share a single source sample, sequenced in a study of T cell changes during pregnancy in multiple sclerosis. Sequencing used immunoSEQ multiplex PCR; TCRdb keeps in-frame clones, though not all of them. The data hold about 92,000 clones, with approximately 92% observed a single time. The sequenced sample was peripheral blood, obtained in the first trimester of pregnancy. The receptors shown here come from a female donor with multiple sclerosis, enrolled in a pregnancy study.

The V gene is TRBV27, the J gene TRBJ2-7; 8 nucleotides line up with TRBD2. The ends lost 6 bases at V and 1 base at J; junction bases unmatched: 5. Germline CDR1 MNHEY, CDR2 SMNVEV (reference sequence). The CDR3 has 14 amino acids. The CDR3 here is CASRLRGGSYEQYF. The CDR3 nucleotides are TGTGCCAGCAGGCTACGGGGGGGGTCCTACGAGCAGTACTTC.

This rearrangement joins TRBV6-1 to TRBJ2-1; TRBD2 matches 9 bases. Germline CDR1 is MNHNS and CDR2 is SASEGT. The CDR3 consists of 16 residues. The V segment lost 0 bases and the J segment 3 bases; nucleotides outside the gene matches: 3. This CDR3 is CASSEALAGLYNEQFF. CDR3 nucleotides: TGTGCCAGCAGTGAAGCCCTAGCGGGACTCTACAATGAGCAGTTCTTC.

The chain combines TRBV18 with TRBJ2-2, with TRBD2 identical over 11 bases. There are 17 residues in the CDR3. With 6 bases clipped from V and 4 bases from J, the junction kept 10 bases outside the gene matches. CDR1 and CDR2 (germline): KGHSH, LQKENI. As DNA, the CDR3 is TGTGCCAGCTCTCGGGGGACTAGCGGCACTGTCACCGGGGAGCTGTTTTTT. Translated, it gives CASSRGTSGTVTGELFF.

This chain links TRBV5-4 with TRBJ1-2, with a possible D match to TRBD1 (6 bases). Germline CDR1 is SGHNT and CDR2 is YYREEE (reference sequence). CDR3 length: 14 amino acids. Trimming removed 4 bases at V and 6 bases at J, with 16 bases between. As DNA, the CDR3 is TGTGCCAGCAGCATTCGAGGGGGGGCAAATGGCTACACCTTC. Translated: CASSIRGGANGYTF.

This chain joins TRBV28 and TRBJ1-5; D unresolved. This CDR3 region has 15 residues. V was cut by 6 bases and J by 2 bases, with 14 bases left in between. Germline V gene sequence: CDR1 MDHEN, CDR2 SYDVKM. DNA for the CDR3: TGTGCCAGCAGGTATTCGAGAGTTGGCAATCAGCCCCAGCATTTT. Encoded protein: CASRYSRVGNQPQHF.

The chain links TRBV27 to TRBJ2-3; D perhaps matches TRBD2 (5 bases). Trimming took off 7 bases at V and 2 bases at J, with 13 bases between the two ends. This CDR3 has 14 amino acids. CDR1 MNHEY and CDR2 SMNVEV come from the germline V gene (reference sequence). The CDR3 protein is CASMIAGVTDTQYF. In DNA form, the CDR3 reads TGTGCCAGCATGATAGCCGGGGTCACAGATACGCAGTATTTT.

The chain combines TRBV7-9 with TRBJ1-2; 9 positions match TRBD1. Germline assignment: CDR1 SEHNR and CDR2 FQNEAQ (reference sequence). The CDR3 has 13 amino acids. The V segment lost 4 bases and the J segment 7 bases; nucleotides outside the gene matches: 4. The CDR3 is CASSSRDRVGYTF. The CDR3 DNA is TGTGCCAGCAGCTCCCGGGACAGGGTTGGCTACACCTTC.

V gene TRBV11-3 combines with J gene TRBJ1-1, with D uncertain. This CDR3 has 13 amino acids. Trimming shortened V by 1 base and J by 1 base, and 4 bases separated the two germline ends. The V gene's germline CDR1 is SGHNT and CDR2 YENEEA. CDR3 residues: CASSLGRNTEAFF. The CDR3 coding sequence is TGTGCCAGCAGCTTAGGCAGGAACACTGAAGCTTTCTTT. Based on the CDR3 plus reference TRBV11-3 and TRBJ1-1, the full variable domain is EAGVVQSPRYKIIEKKQPVAFWCNPISGHNTLYWYLQNLGQGPELLIRYENEEAVDDSQLPKDRFSAERLKGVDSTLKIQPAELGDSAVYLCASSLGRNTEAFFGQGTRLTVV.

In this sample, this clone turned up a few times. This chain joins TRBV27 and TRBJ1-2; D unclear. The CDR3 totals 17 residues. Trimming left V 5 bases short and J 3 bases short, with 22 bases between. Germline CDR1 reads MNHEY; CDR2 reads SMNVEV (reference sequence). The CDR3 sequence: CASSPAGLVTGDYGYTF. The CDR3, as DNA: TGTGCCAGCAGTCCCGCGGGTTTGGTAACGGGAGACTATGGCTACACCTTC.